This T cell receptor (beta chain) was sequenced in a study of post-analysis software for immune sequencing data (dated by TCRdb to the mid-2010s). For the wider study: Disease courses on record covered relapsing-remitting, secondary progressive and progressive-relapsing multiple sclerosis, though some patients had no subtype annotation. The multiple sclerosis patient repertoires were compared with about a dozen previously published healthy control repertoires from donors aged about 6 to 26 years. A subset of samples was prepared in parallel using single-end sample barcoding, then pooled and co-amplified after Illumina adapter ligation.

To demonstrate the VDJtools post-analysis software, TCR beta repertoires were profiled from the peripheral blood of about a dozen young patients with multiple sclerosis. The multiple sclerosis patients were children and adolescents ranging in age from 6 to 15 years. To note about this clonotype: No cognate antigen has been identified for it. Nothing much larger sits one base from this clone, and base qualities are not available.

Study-level results and caveats: The control group was slightly older than the multiple sclerosis patient group. Direct clustering with F measure revealed strong co-clustering of samples prepared in the same batch, which led to a batch-effect correction. Compared with controls, multiple sclerosis patients had significantly lower normalized Chao1 diversity, a finding suggesting substantial peripheral T-cell clonal expansion.

The library was prepared using PCR. Sequencing was carried out with an Illumina HiSeq 2500. Unique molecular identifiers were incorporated into TCR beta cDNA libraries to reduce PCR and sequencing biases. Some 500,000 cDNA molecules were obtained for every 1 to 10 million input T cells, so each molecule roughly corresponded to one T cell. Patient libraries were prepared and sequenced with the same protocol used for the earlier healthy control dataset. Samples belonging to the same batch were prepared together, multiplexed and sequenced on a shared HiSeq lane. The study's processing was this. MIGEC handled the raw barcoded reads, throwing out single-read molecular identifier groups before consensus assembly and CDR3 extraction. Clonotype tables were post-analysed with VDJtools, normalizing diversity by down-sampling all datasets to the smallest sample size. To correct batch-related cross-sample contamination, repertoire overlap clustering matched CDR3 amino acid sequences but not nucleotide sequences. TCRdb ran its own pipeline on the public reads, namely fastp trimming at Q25 and MiXCR clone calling, and kept in-frame beta chains. One record per CDR3 amino acid sequence lists the most common genes and DNA. The V and J calls follow TCRdb's processing rather than the paper's. The sample yields hundreds of thousands of distinct CDR3 sequences; roughly 45% were counted once. The ten largest make up about 12% of the sample.

The sequenced sample was blood. The source of this sequence is a girl aged 10 to 17 with multiple sclerosis.

The bases read TGTGCCAGCAGCCCAAGGACAGGGAGAGATACGCAGTATTTT. Its protein product is CASSPRTGRDTQYF. The chain couples TRBV28 to TRBJ2-3; 8 bases in the middle match TRBD1. CDR1 is given as MDHEN and CDR2 as SYDVKM, both from the germline V gene. Unmatched junction bases come to 7, with V trimmed by 6 bases and J by 5 bases. The CDR3 spans 14 residues, from the cysteine through the phenylalanine. The kept DNA is CDR3 alone, 42 bases in frame from the first base.